This is a list of T cell receptor beta chains from one sample in a study of T cells in tuberculosis. Assay used: immunoSEQ multiplex PCR; TCRdb lists only in-frame clones, some missing. The table records about 20,000 clones, around 89% of them present only once. Sequencing input: PBMCs. These receptors all stem from a donor aged 10 to 29 with latent tuberculosis or without tuberculosis infection. Both conserved end residues are part of each CDR3. D genes are given only for firm matches. Clone size, where shown, is once, few, many, or a class for clones that have expanded.

>.|.|TRBV21-1|TRBJ1-5
CASSPAAGQGTMEVQPQHF
TGTGCCAGCAGCCCCGCGGCGGGACAGGGGACGATGGAAGTTCAGCCCCAGCATTTT
>few|TRBD2|TRBV25-1|TRBJ2-7
CASSDSAGGRYEQYF
TGTGCCAGCAGTGATTCAGCGGGGGGCCGCTACGAGCAGTACTTC
>.|.|TRBV10-1|TRBJ2-1
CASSEHGTGNEQFF
TGCGCCAGCAGTGAGCACGGGACTGGCAATGAGCAGTTCTTC
>.|TRBD1|TRBV29-1|TRBJ2-7
CSVDGQGKGQYF
TGCAGCGTTGATGGACAGGGCAAAGGGCAGTACTTC
>.|TRBD2|TRBV5-6|TRBJ2-5
CASSLRRSGGIRGETQYF
TGTGCCAGCAGCTTGCGACGCAGCGGGGGCATAAGGGGAGAGACCCAGTACTTC
>.|TRBD1|TRBV4-1|TRBJ1-2
CASRYSEGAEDGYTF
TGCGCCAGCCGATACTCGGAGGGGGCGGAAGATGGCTACACCTTC
>.|.|TRBV5-1|TRBJ2-5
CASSLGVGSLQETQYF
TGCGCCAGCAGCTTGGGGGTAGGGAGCCTCCAAGAGACCCAGTACTTC
>.|TRBD1|TRBV4-1|TRBJ1-5
CASSQRGGTGAQPQHF
TGCGCCAGCAGCCAACGGGGCGGGACAGGTGCCCAGCCCCAGCATTTT
>few|TRBD1|TRBV6-6|TRBJ1-1
CASSGRDRGNTEAFF
TGTGCCAGCAGTGGGCGGGACAGGGGGAACACTGAAGCTTTCTTT
>.|TRBD2|TRBV9|TRBJ2-1
CASSAFWTSGGAYNEQFF
TGTGCCAGCAGCGCCTTTTGGACTAGCGGGGGGGCGTACAATGAGCAGTTCTTC
>.|TRBD2|TRBV7-3|TRBJ2-3
CASSPGTSKDTQYF
TGTGCCAGCAGCCCCGGGACTAGCAAAGATACGCAGTATTTT
>few|.|TRBV2|TRBJ1-6
CASSPDAGSESPLHF
TGTGCCAGCAGTCCCGATGCCGGGTCTGAATCACCCCTCCACTTT
>.|.|TRBV4-1|TRBJ2-3
CASSRQLGTTDTQYF
TGCGCCAGCAGCCGCCAGCTGGGCACGACAGATACGCAGTATTTT
>.|.|TRBV19|TRBJ2-1
CASAETYNEQFF
TGTGCCAGTGCAGAAACCTACAATGAGCAGTTCTTC
>.|TRBD2|TRBV11-2|TRBJ2-1
CASRIAGGPVNEQFF
TGTGCCAGCAGGATAGCGGGGGGGCCCGTCAATGAGCAGTTCTTC
>.|.|TRBV5-1|TRBJ1-1
CASASTGNTEAFF
TGCGCCAGCGCCTCGACAGGGAACACTGAAGCTTTCTTT
>.|.|TRBV9|TRBJ2-7
CASSSGTRVDEQYF
TGTGCCAGCAGCTCCGGAACTCGGGTTGACGAGCAGTACTTC